This is a list of T cell receptor beta chains from one sample in a study of CD8 T cells in Susac syndrome. TCRdb used MiXCR to reprocess the immunoSEQ multiplex PCR reads, holding one entry per CDR3 protein. Counted here are a few hundred thousand distinct CDR3 sequences, 95% occurring once; the ten biggest clones make up less than 0.095%. The sample was CD4+ T cells from PBMCs. The source of these receptors is a human donor with multiple sclerosis. The CDR3 runs from the conserved cysteine through the conserved F or W. Fields, in order: CDR3 protein, CDR3 DNA, D gene, V gene, CDR3 length, clone size, J gene. D genes are given only for firm matches. The size of a clone is reported for some rows only, either as once, few or many, or as a class for expanded clones.

CDR3 protein: CSARRGQGNYEQYF
CDR3 DNA: TGCAGTGCTAGAAGGGGACAGGGCAATTACGAGCAGTACTTC
D gene: TRBD1
V gene: TRBV20-1
CDR3 length: 14
clone size: once
J gene: TRBJ2-7

CDR3 protein: CASGGTGTGNSPLHF
CDR3 DNA: TGTGCTAGTGGTGGGACGGGGACAGGGAATTCACCCCTCCACTTT
D gene: TRBD1
V gene: TRBV12-5
CDR3 length: 15
clone size: .
J gene: TRBJ1-6

CDR3 protein: CSVDGGSGRGETQYF
CDR3 DNA: TGCAGCGTTGACGGGGGTAGCGGGAGAGGAGAGACCCAGTACTTC
D gene: TRBD2
V gene: TRBV29-1
CDR3 length: 15
clone size: once
J gene: TRBJ2-5

CDR3 protein: CASSLAGGPISLSDTQYF
CDR3 DNA: TGTGCCAGCAGCCTAGCGGGAGGGCCTATCTCTTTGTCAGATACGCAGTATTTT
D gene: TRBD2
V gene: TRBV4-2
CDR3 length: 18
clone size: .
J gene: TRBJ2-3

CDR3 protein: CASSRGIGSPLHF
CDR3 DNA: TGTGCCAGCAGCCGGGGGATCGGTTCACCCCTCCACTTT
D gene: .
V gene: TRBV9
CDR3 length: 13
clone size: .
J gene: TRBJ1-6

CDR3 protein: CASSLEPGLTYEQYF
CDR3 DNA: TGCGCCAGCAGCTTAGAACCCGGGTTAACCTACGAGCAGTACTTC
D gene: .
V gene: TRBV5-1
CDR3 length: 15
clone size: .
J gene: TRBJ2-7

CDR3 protein: CSARGASGSATDTQYF
CDR3 DNA: TGCAGTGCTAGAGGTGCTAGCGGGAGTGCCACAGATACGCAGTATTTT
D gene: TRBD2
V gene: TRBV20-1
CDR3 length: 16
clone size: .
J gene: TRBJ2-3

CDR3 protein: CASNRREGGEQFF
CDR3 DNA: TGTGCCAGCAATCGGCGGGAGGGAGGGGAGCAGTTCTTC
D gene: TRBD2
V gene: TRBV2
CDR3 length: 13
clone size: .
J gene: TRBJ2-1

CDR3 protein: CSSSGLAGTDTQYF
CDR3 DNA: TGCAGCAGCTCTGGACTAGCGGGCACTGATACGCAGTATTTT
D gene: TRBD2
V gene: TRBV20-1
CDR3 length: 14
clone size: .
J gene: TRBJ2-3

CDR3 protein: CSARDGTTTDTQYF
CDR3 DNA: TGCAGTGCTAGAGATGGGACTACAACAGATACGCAGTATTTT
D gene: TRBD2
V gene: TRBV20-1
CDR3 length: 14
clone size: .
J gene: TRBJ2-3

CDR3 protein: CASSLGQGATYEQYF
CDR3 DNA: TGTGCCAGCAGTCTCGGACAGGGGGCAACCTACGAGCAGTACTTC
D gene: TRBD1
V gene: TRBV12-3/TRBV12-4
CDR3 length: 15
clone size: few
J gene: TRBJ2-7

CDR3 protein: CSVVVDSPETQYF
CDR3 DNA: TGCAGCGTTGTTGTGGACAGCCCAGAGACCCAGTACTTC
D gene: .
V gene: TRBV29-1
CDR3 length: 13
clone size: .
J gene: TRBJ2-5

CDR3 protein: CASTTGGGSLNEQFF
CDR3 DNA: TGTGCCAGCACCACGGGCGGGGGGTCTCTGAATGAGCAGTTCTTC
D gene: TRBD2
V gene: TRBV6-5
CDR3 length: 15
clone size: .
J gene: TRBJ2-1

CDR3 protein: CSVSPADEQFF
CDR3 DNA: TGCAGCGTTAGCCCCGCGGATGAGCAGTTCTTC
D gene: .
V gene: TRBV29-1
CDR3 length: 11
clone size: .
J gene: TRBJ2-1

CDR3 protein: CASSVAQGESYGYTF
CDR3 DNA: TGTGCCAGCAGCGTAGCCCAGGGTGAGAGCTATGGCTACACCTTC
D gene: .
V gene: TRBV9
CDR3 length: 15
clone size: .
J gene: TRBJ1-2

CDR3 protein: CAWSGAGWRQYF
CDR3 DNA: TGTGCCTGGAGTGGGGCGGGATGGCGCCAGTACTTC
D gene: .
V gene: TRBV30
CDR3 length: 12
clone size: .
J gene: TRBJ2-4

CDR3 protein: CASSLGLAATYEQYF
CDR3 DNA: TGTGCCAGCAGCTTAGGACTGGCAGCTACCTACGAGCAGTACTTC
D gene: .
V gene: TRBV7-9
CDR3 length: 15
clone size: once
J gene: TRBJ2-7

CDR3 protein: CSVRPGQGMVGYTF
CDR3 DNA: TGCAGCGTTAGGCCGGGACAGGGGATGGTTGGCTACACCTTC
D gene: TRBD1
V gene: TRBV29-1
CDR3 length: 14
clone size: .
J gene: TRBJ1-2

CDR3 protein: CSARGAAGGPFEYEQYF
CDR3 DNA: TGCAGTGCTAGAGGGGCAGCGGGAGGCCCCTTTGAATACGAGCAGTACTTC
D gene: TRBD2
V gene: TRBV20-1
CDR3 length: 17
clone size: .
J gene: TRBJ2-7

CDR3 protein: CASAVSDGYNEQFF
CDR3 DNA: TGTGCCAGCGCAGTTAGCGATGGATACAATGAGCAGTTCTTC
D gene: .
V gene: TRBV28
CDR3 length: 14
clone size: .
J gene: TRBJ2-1

CDR3 protein: CSATGTSGGRGTDTQYF
CDR3 DNA: TGCAGTGCGACCGGGACTAGCGGGGGGCGGGGCACAGATACGCAGTATTTT
D gene: TRBD2
V gene: TRBV20-1
CDR3 length: 17
clone size: .
J gene: TRBJ2-3

CDR3 protein: CASSPRHNQPQHF
CDR3 DNA: TGTGCCAGCAGCCCTAGACATAACCAGCCCCAGCATTTT
D gene: .
V gene: TRBV9
CDR3 length: 13
clone size: .
J gene: TRBJ1-5

CDR3 protein: CASSLVGTSGKETQYF
CDR3 DNA: TGTGCCAGCAGCTTGGTCGGGACTAGCGGAAAAGAGACCCAGTACTTC
D gene: TRBD2
V gene: TRBV5-6
CDR3 length: 16
clone size: .
J gene: TRBJ2-5

CDR3 protein: CSASSGNTIYF
CDR3 DNA: TGCAGTGCTAGTTCCGGAAACACCATATATTTT
D gene: .
V gene: TRBV20-1
CDR3 length: 11
clone size: .
J gene: TRBJ1-3

CDR3 protein: CASSPRPQNTEAFF
CDR3 DNA: TGTGCCAGCAGCCCCAGACCGCAGAACACTGAAGCTTTCTTT
D gene: .
V gene: TRBV9
CDR3 length: 14
clone size: once
J gene: TRBJ1-1

CDR3 protein: CAWSVGQETQYF
CDR3 DNA: TGTGCCTGGAGTGTAGGCCAAGAGACCCAGTACTTC
D gene: .
V gene: TRBV30
CDR3 length: 12
clone size: .
J gene: TRBJ2-5

CDR3 protein: CSVDRGLNTEAFF
CDR3 DNA: TGCAGCGTTGACAGGGGGTTGAACACTGAAGCTTTCTTT
D gene: TRBD1
V gene: TRBV29-1
CDR3 length: 13
clone size: .
J gene: TRBJ1-1

CDR3 protein: CASSGGRSGNEQFF
CDR3 DNA: TGTGCCAGCAGCGGAGGCCGGAGCGGCAATGAGCAGTTCTTC
D gene: .
V gene: TRBV6-1
CDR3 length: 14
clone size: .
J gene: TRBJ2-1

CDR3 protein: CSVGSQLYEQYF
CDR3 DNA: TGCAGCGTTGGTAGTCAGTTATACGAGCAGTACTTC
D gene: .
V gene: TRBV29-1
CDR3 length: 12
clone size: .
J gene: TRBJ2-7

CDR3 protein: CSPTSASTDTQYF
CDR3 DNA: TGCAGTCCGACTAGTGCTAGCACAGATACGCAGTATTTT
D gene: .
V gene: TRBV20-1
CDR3 length: 13
clone size: .
J gene: TRBJ2-3

CDR3 protein: CASSYGLAGVEQYF
CDR3 DNA: TGTGCCAGCAGCTACGGACTAGCGGGAGTCGAGCAGTACTTC
D gene: TRBD2
V gene: TRBV2
CDR3 length: 14
clone size: .
J gene: TRBJ2-7

CDR3 protein: CSGGPGNLEQFF
CDR3 DNA: TGCAGCGGTGGACCGGGTAATTTGGAGCAGTTCTTC
D gene: .
V gene: TRBV29-1
CDR3 length: 12
clone size: .
J gene: TRBJ2-1

CDR3 protein: CSAGQGSEQYF
CDR3 DNA: TGCAGCGCAGGACAGGGTTCCGAGCAGTACTTC
D gene: TRBD1
V gene: TRBV29-1
CDR3 length: 11
clone size: .
J gene: TRBJ2-7

CDR3 protein: CSASGRGGLGTDTQYF
CDR3 DNA: TGCAGCGCGAGCGGGCGGGGGGGCCTTGGAACAGATACGCAGTATTTT
D gene: TRBD2
V gene: TRBV20-1
CDR3 length: 16
clone size: .
J gene: TRBJ2-3

CDR3 protein: CSARSVAGAYEQYF
CDR3 DNA: TGCAGTGCTAGGAGCGTAGCGGGGGCCTACGAGCAGTACTTC
D gene: TRBD2
V gene: TRBV20-1
CDR3 length: 14
clone size: .
J gene: TRBJ2-7

CDR3 protein: CASSPTGEQRNTEAFF
CDR3 DNA: TGTGCCAGTAGTCCGACAGGCGAGCAGAGGAACACTGAAGCTTTCTTT
D gene: .
V gene: TRBV19
CDR3 length: 16
clone size: once
J gene: TRBJ1-1

CDR3 protein: CASGWGEQYF
CDR3 DNA: TGTGCTAGTGGTTGGGGGGAGCAGTACTTC
D gene: .
V gene: TRBV12-5
CDR3 length: 10
clone size: once
J gene: TRBJ2-7

CDR3 protein: CASSFEVNYGYTF
CDR3 DNA: TGTGCCAGCAGTTTTGAAGTTAACTATGGCTACACCTTC
D gene: .
V gene: TRBV28
CDR3 length: 13
clone size: .
J gene: TRBJ1-2

CDR3 protein: CASNRRLTGVSYNEQFF
CDR3 DNA: TGTGCCAGCAACAGGCGCCTCACAGGGGTCTCCTACAATGAGCAGTTCTTC
D gene: TRBD1
V gene: TRBV5-6
CDR3 length: 17
clone size: .
J gene: TRBJ2-1

CDR3 protein: CASSVGFGLGLPYEQYF
CDR3 DNA: TGTGCCAGCAGCGTAGGGTTCGGCCTAGGCCTTCCCTACGAGCAGTACTTC
D gene: .
V gene: TRBV9
CDR3 length: 17
clone size: .
J gene: TRBJ2-7

CDR3 protein: CAIAGSHNEQFF
CDR3 DNA: TGTGCCATCGCCGGGTCACACAATGAGCAGTTCTTC
D gene: .
V gene: TRBV10-3
CDR3 length: 12
clone size: once
J gene: TRBJ2-1

CDR3 protein: CASSPLGQGYQETQYF
CDR3 DNA: TGTGCCAGCTCACCACTGGGACAGGGATACCAAGAGACCCAGTACTTC
D gene: TRBD1
V gene: TRBV18
CDR3 length: 16
clone size: .
J gene: TRBJ2-5

CDR3 protein: CASSYGTWDTQYF
CDR3 DNA: TGTGCCAGCAGTTACGGCACATGGGATACGCAGTATTTT
D gene: .
V gene: TRBV6-6
CDR3 length: 13
clone size: .
J gene: TRBJ2-3

CDR3 protein: CSVVRTGELFF
CDR3 DNA: TGCAGCGTTGTTAGAACCGGGGAGCTGTTTTTT
D gene: .
V gene: TRBV29-1
CDR3 length: 11
clone size: .
J gene: TRBJ2-2

CDR3 protein: CASQQWGDEQYF
CDR3 DNA: TGTGCCAGTCAGCAGTGGGGGGACGAGCAGTACTTC
D gene: .
V gene: TRBV2
CDR3 length: 12
clone size: .
J gene: TRBJ2-7

CDR3 protein: CATGEGGRNEQFF
CDR3 DNA: TGTGCCACCGGGGAGGGGGGGCGCAATGAGCAGTTCTTC
D gene: .
V gene: TRBV24-1
CDR3 length: 13
clone size: .
J gene: TRBJ2-1

CDR3 protein: CAISDGPTSGNNEQFF
CDR3 DNA: TGTGCCATCAGTGACGGCCCCACTAGCGGTAACAATGAGCAGTTCTTC
D gene: TRBD2
V gene: TRBV10-3
CDR3 length: 16
clone size: .
J gene: TRBJ2-1

CDR3 protein: CASGTPGTSPKNIQYF
CDR3 DNA: TGTGCCAGCGGAACTCCAGGGACCAGTCCCAAAAACATTCAGTACTTC
D gene: .
V gene: TRBV28
CDR3 length: 16
clone size: .
J gene: TRBJ2-4

CDR3 protein: CATSRALGRVEQFF
CDR3 DNA: TGTGCCACCAGCAGAGCGTTAGGGCGCGTCGAGCAGTTCTTC
D gene: .
V gene: TRBV15
CDR3 length: 14
clone size: .
J gene: TRBJ2-1

CDR3 protein: CATSRDIGTDTQYF
CDR3 DNA: TGTGCCACCAGCAGAGATATAGGCACAGATACGCAGTATTTT
D gene: .
V gene: TRBV15
CDR3 length: 14
clone size: .
J gene: TRBJ2-3

CDR3 protein: CASSRRGDHSYNEQFF
CDR3 DNA: TGTGCCAGCAGCAGAAGAGGAGACCACTCCTACAATGAGCAGTTCTTC
D gene: .
V gene: TRBV7-3
CDR3 length: 16
clone size: .
J gene: TRBJ2-1

CDR3 protein: CASTASRYEKLFF
CDR3 DNA: TGTGCCAGCACGGCCAGTCGGTATGAAAAACTGTTTTTT
D gene: .
V gene: TRBV2
CDR3 length: 13
clone size: .
J gene: TRBJ1-4

CDR3 protein: CASSHGAEQYF
CDR3 DNA: TGTGCCAGCAGCCATGGGGCCGAGCAGTACTTC
D gene: .
V gene: TRBV3-1
CDR3 length: 11
clone size: .
J gene: TRBJ2-7

CDR3 protein: CASSSPDRGTEAFF
CDR3 DNA: TGTGCCAGCAGCTCCCCAGACAGGGGCACTGAAGCTTTCTTT
D gene: TRBD1
V gene: TRBV7-9
CDR3 length: 14
clone size: .
J gene: TRBJ1-1

CDR3 protein: CATARGYEQYF
CDR3 DNA: TGTGCCACTGCTCGGGGCTACGAGCAGTACTTC
D gene: .
V gene: TRBV12-3/TRBV12-4
CDR3 length: 11
clone size: .
J gene: TRBJ2-7